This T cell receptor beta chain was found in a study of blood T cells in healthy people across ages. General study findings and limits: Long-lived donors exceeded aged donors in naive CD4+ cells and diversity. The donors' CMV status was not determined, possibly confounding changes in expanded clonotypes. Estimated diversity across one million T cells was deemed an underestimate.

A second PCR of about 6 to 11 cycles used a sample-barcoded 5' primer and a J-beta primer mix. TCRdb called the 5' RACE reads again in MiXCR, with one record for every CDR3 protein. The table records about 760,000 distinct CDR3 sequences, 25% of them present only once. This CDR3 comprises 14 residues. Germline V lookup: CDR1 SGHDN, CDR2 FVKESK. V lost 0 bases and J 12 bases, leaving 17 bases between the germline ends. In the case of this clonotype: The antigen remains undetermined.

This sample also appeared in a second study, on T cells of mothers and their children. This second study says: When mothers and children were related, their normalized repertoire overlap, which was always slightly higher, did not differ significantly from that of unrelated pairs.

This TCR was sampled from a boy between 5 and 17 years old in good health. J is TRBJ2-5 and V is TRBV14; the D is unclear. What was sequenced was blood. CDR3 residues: CASSQDARQVGEYF. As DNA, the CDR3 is TGTGCCAGCAGCCAAGACGCCCGGCAGGTCGGAGAGTACTTC.